This T cell receptor beta chain was sequenced during a study of blood T cell repertoires in COVID-19. Across the whole study: From the United States, Italy and Spain came samples of acute and convalescent COVID-19. T cells, B-cell-depleted T cells, or PBMCs provided the cDNA or gDNA that served as material.

Sequenced by immunoSEQ multiplex PCR; TCRdb stores in-frame clones only, minus some. The top ten clones hold around 2.1% of a sample with hundreds of thousands of clones, about nine tenths of them seen once. The length of the CDR3 is 15 residues. CDR1 is PRHDT and CDR2 is FYEKMQ in the germline V gene (reference sequence). V gave up 5 bases and J gave up 0 bases, with 8 bases separating them. The sample was peripheral blood. The TCR originated in a man aged 18-30 years with active or convalescent COVID-19. This chain links TRBV13 with TRBJ1-6, with a weak D call TRBD1 (5 bases). As DNA, the CDR3 is TGTGCCAGCAGCCCAGGGTTCTCCTATAATTCACCCCTCCACTTT. Translating gives CASSPGFSYNSPLHF. Drawing the rest from reference TRBV13 and TRBJ1-6, the complete variable domain is AAGVIQSPRHLIKEKRETATLKCYPIPRHDTVYWYQQGPGQDPQFLISFYEKMQSDKGSIPDRFSAQQFSDYHSELNMSSLELGDSALYFCASSPGFSYNSPLHFGNGTRLTVT.